This entry concerns a single T cell receptor (beta chain). Its antigen is still unknown. The sample holds no much larger clone one base away, and base qualities are not on file. What this sample's treatment or condition label stands for: allogeneic hematopoietic cell transplantation with graft depleted of TCRalphabeta T cells and CD19 B cells. TCRalphabeta/CD19-depleted allogeneic hematopoietic cell grafts were given to the transplant recipients, all of whom were children. This entry is derived from a study of T-cell reconstitution after alpha-beta-depleted transplantation in children (dated by TCRdb to about 2016). Background for the entire study: Using TCR repertoire profiling, the study quantitatively followed how T-cell immune reconstitution unfolded in children after TCRalphabeta/CD19-depleted allogeneic hematopoietic cell transplantation.

Findings and caveats that apply to the study as a whole: Over subsequent months, a decline in hyperexpanded clone frequencies was noted, and after one year, T-cell counts and TCRbeta diversity were mostly ascribed to newly produced T cells. In some patients, high TCRbeta diversity at day 60 was attributed to recipient T cells and intrathymic progenitors that had survived conditioning. The apparently early alphabetaT-cell count recovery about two months after transplant was reportedly dependent on only several hundred rapidly expanded clones derived from non-depleted graft cells.

Library prep was done by PCR. The instrument was an Illumina HiSeq 2500. Molecular barcoding was employed in the preparation of TCR libraries, with unique molecular identifiers being used to normalize TCRbeta repertoire quantification. TCRdb's own reprocessing of the public reads used fastp at Q25 and MiXCR and kept productive beta chains. Every distinct CDR3 protein forms one entry, paired with its most common genes and DNA. Present in this sample are hundreds of thousands of distinct CDR3 sequences, 13% of which were seen just once. Of the sample, roughly 2.3% falls within the top ten clones. The sample here was PBMCs, mostly from graft donor cells, taken 360 days after TCRalphabeta/CD19-depleted stem cell transplant. The receptor's source is a male patient between 10 and 17 years old who had a stem cell transplant for acute myeloid leukemia, so the T cells may come from the graft donor.

The DNA sequence reads TGTGCCACCAGCAGAGATGTCACACATGAGCAGTTCTTC. It specifies CATSRDVTHEQFF. The receptor chain draws on TRBV15 and TRBJ2-1; no D gene is confidently identified. CDR1 LNHNV and CDR2 YYDKDF are derived from the germline V gene (reference sequence). The CDR3 has 13 amino acids, counting the end cysteine and phenylalanine. The CDR3 DNA has 39 bases and is translated from base 1. Trimming removed 0 bases from V and 8 bases from J, leaving 8 bases between the germline ends.